The 17 T cell receptor beta chains below come from one sample, sequenced in a study of T cells in localized non-small cell lung cancer. Using immunoSEQ multiplex PCR, the repertoire was profiled, and TCRdb retains in-frame clones only, with some absent. The repertoire holds some 30,000 clones, with 85% to 95% as singletons. Sequences were derived from peripheral blood, sampled before any cancer treatment. These receptors all come from a woman aged 40-69 years with stage I lung adenocarcinoma.

This chain joins TRBV7-2 and TRBJ2-5, with D perhaps being TRBD1 or TRBD2 (5 bases each). Trimming took off 1 base at V and 1 base at J, with 7 bases between the two ends. Germline CDR1 is SGHTA and CDR2 is FQGNSA. This CDR3 region has 14 residues. The CDR3 reads CASSLVGTQETQYF. In nucleotides, the CDR3 is TGTGCCAGCAGCTTAGTGGGGACCCAAGAGACCCAGTACTTC.

The sample holds a few counts of this clone. The chain uses TRBV5-3 and TRBJ1-1; the D is unclear. TRBV5-3 is designated an ORF whose function remains uncertain. V was shortened by 4 bases and J by 11 bases, with 15 bases between the two germline ends. This CDR3 spans 12 amino acids. CDR3 sequence (DNA): TGTGCCAGAAGCAAGAGGCGCCGGACGGCTTTCTTT. It is translated as CARSKRRRTAFF.

This chain uses TRBV11-3 with TRBJ2-3; 8 bases match TRBD2. Germline values: CDR1 SGHNT, CDR2 YENEEA. Unmatched junction bases numbered 8, after V lost 1 base and J lost 2 bases. CDR3 size: 17 residues. CDR3 DNA: TGTGCCAGCAGCTTAGGGGGCGGGGGGTTCCTCACAGATACGCAGTATTTT. Amino acid sequence: CASSLGGGGFLTDTQYF.

The chain has TRBV28 and TRBJ1-3; D unclear. CDR3 length equals 14 residues. Germline V gene lookup returns CDR1 MDHEN and CDR2 SYDVKM. Trimming took 6 bases from V and 1 from J, leaving 10 bases between them. CDR3 sequence: CASSPTLSGNTIYF. The CDR3 nucleotides are TGTGCCAGCAGCCCTACCTTATCTGGAAACACCATATATTTT.

The CDR3 DNA reads TGTGCCCCCCACGGTGGGGGCACTGAGCAGTTCTTC. It encodes CAPHGGGTEQFF. The rearrangement uses TRBV19 and TRBJ2-1, with a possible D match to TRBD1 (6 bases). CDR1 LNHDA and CDR2 SQIVND come from the germline V gene (reference sequence). This CDR3 contains 12 residues. Deletions cut 11 bases from V and 9 bases from J, with 17 bases between.

The J gene is TRBJ1-2, the V gene TRBV7-2; D is ambiguous. Germline CDR1 reads SGHTA; CDR2 reads FQGNSA. The CDR3 totals 15 residues. The V end was cut by 3 bases, the J end by 0 bases, with 11 bases between. CDR3 region: CASSFTPGANYGYTF. In DNA, the CDR3 is TGTGCCAGCAGCTTCACCCCAGGCGCTAACTATGGCTACACCTTC.

This sequence joins TRBV11-3 and TRBJ2-3, with 8 positions matching TRBD1. The germline CDR1 and CDR2 sequences are SGHNT and YENEEA. There are 15 residues in the CDR3. Losses at the gene ends were 4 bases for V and 4 bases for J; bases not matched to a gene: 7. CDR3 nucleotides: TGTGCCAGCAGCTCCGGACAGGGCGACGCAGATACGCAGTATTTT. This encodes CASSSGQGDADTQYF. Using reference TRBV11-3 and TRBJ2-3 for the parts outside the CDR3, the full variable domain is EAGVVQSPRYKIIEKKQPVAFWCNPISGHNTLYWYLQNLGQGPELLIRYENEEAVDDSQLPKDRFSAERLKGVDSTLKIQPAELGDSAVYLCASSSGQGDADTQYFGPGTRLTVL.

The rearrangement joins TRBV5-4 to TRBJ2-3; 7 bases map to TRBD1. CDR1 is SGHNT, CDR2 YYREEE, per germline (reference sequence). Trimming removed 7 bases from V and 2 bases from J; junction bases left unmatched: 19. This CDR3 comprises 18 residues. The DNA for the CDR3 is TGTGCCAGCCGACGAAAGGGGGCACAGGGTAGACACACAGATACGCAGTATTTT. This sequence encodes CASRRKGAQGRHTDTQYF.

J is TRBJ1-1 and V is TRBV7-2, with 8 bases fitting TRBD1. The CDR3 sequence is 14 residues long. J gave up 7 bases and V 4 bases, and 8 bases lay outside the gene matches. In germline, CDR1 is SGHTA, CDR2 FQGNSA. CDR3 residues: CASSSTTGANEAFF. The CDR3 coding sequence is TGTGCCAGCAGCTCGACGACAGGGGCTAATGAAGCTTTCTTT.

The V and J genes are TRBV5-1 and TRBJ1-2; D possibly corresponds to TRBD1 (6 bases). CDR1 is SGHRS, CDR2 YFSETQ, per germline. The length of the CDR3 is 13 residues. Deletions cut 2 bases from V and 5 bases from J, with 10 bases between. The DNA for the CDR3 is TGCGCCAGCAGCTTCGGGGGCACGTATGGCTACACCTTC. It yields the protein CASSFGGTYGYTF.

The chain has TRBV14 and TRBJ1-2; TRBD1 aligns across 7 bases. This CDR3 is 18 amino acids long. Germline-derived CDR1 and CDR2 are SGHDN and FVKESK. V shed 4 bases, J shed 1 base, and the junction held 15 bases outside the gene matches. CDR3 amino acids: CASSPGPGQLRINYGYTF. The CDR3 region has the DNA TGTGCCAGCAGCCCCGGTCCGGGACAGTTAAGAATTAACTATGGCTACACCTTC. Filled out from reference TRBV14 and TRBJ1-2, the complete variable domain reads EAGVTQFPSHSVIEKGQTVTLRCDPISGHDNLYWYRRVMGKEIKFLLHFVKESKQDESGMPNNRFLAERTGGTYSTLKVQPAELEDSGVYFCASSPGPGQLRINYGYTFGSGTRLTVV.

The J gene is TRBJ1-5, the V gene TRBV19; TRBD1 matches at 8 bases. V dropped 5 bases and J dropped 1; count of bases not matched to a gene: 10. The length of the CDR3 is 17 residues. Germline lookup yields CDR1 LNHDA and CDR2 SQIVND (reference sequence). Written as DNA, the CDR3 is TGTGCCAGTAGTTTAACAGGGGGAATGGGGAGCAATCAGCCCCAGCATTTT. Its translation is CASSLTGGMGSNQPQHF.

The chain combines TRBV11-2 with TRBJ2-1; 8 positions match TRBD2. Germline lookup yields CDR1 SGHAT and CDR2 FQNNGV. The CDR3 sequence is 17 residues long. J was trimmed by 7 bases and V by 7 bases; bases with no gene match: 18. CDR3 residues: CASTSLLSGNSPNEQFF. The CDR3 DNA reads TGTGCCAGCACCAGCCTACTTAGCGGGAATTCCCCAAATGAGCAGTTCTTC.

V and J are TRBV19 and TRBJ1-6; 9 bases match TRBD1. Germline assignment: CDR1 LNHDA and CDR2 SQIVND (reference sequence). The CDR3 is 14 residues long. The V segment lost 6 bases and the J segment 9 bases; nucleotides outside the gene matches: 6. The CDR3 protein is CASRTGQGFSPLHF. CDR3 sequence (DNA): TGTGCCAGTAGAACGGGACAGGGTTTTTCACCCCTCCACTTT.

The chain joins TRBV5-6 to TRBJ1-1; D uncertain. The ends were cut back, 1 base at V and 3 bases at J, with 7 bases in the middle. Germline V lookup: CDR1 SGHDT, CDR2 YYEEEE. This CDR3 spans 13 amino acids. As DNA, the CDR3 is TGTGCCAGCAGCTTGCGGCCGCACACTGAAGCTTTCTTT. This gives the protein CASSLRPHTEAFF.

This clone has a handful of counts. The chain has TRBV27 and TRBJ2-5; D may be TRBD2 (6 bases). Germline V CDR1 and CDR2: MNHEY, SMNVEV (reference sequence). Trimming took 7 bases from V and 4 from J, leaving 31 bases between them. The CDR3 loop spans 19 amino acids. CDR3 residues: CASTFRWGAGRPDRETQYF. CDR3 nucleotide sequence: TGTGCCAGCACCTTTCGATGGGGCGCGGGGCGGCCCGACCGAGAGACCCAGTACTTC.

V usage is TRBV27 and J usage is TRBJ2-7; TRBD1 matches 11 bases. After removal of 6 bases from V and 4 bases from J, the junction contained 8 bases not matched to a gene. The CDR3 spans 15 residues. Germline V CDR1 and CDR2: MNHEY, SMNVEV (reference sequence). The CDR3 region has the DNA TGTGCCAGCAGGACTACCGGGACAGGGGGGTACGAGCAGTACTTC. Protein: CASRTTGTGGYEQYF.